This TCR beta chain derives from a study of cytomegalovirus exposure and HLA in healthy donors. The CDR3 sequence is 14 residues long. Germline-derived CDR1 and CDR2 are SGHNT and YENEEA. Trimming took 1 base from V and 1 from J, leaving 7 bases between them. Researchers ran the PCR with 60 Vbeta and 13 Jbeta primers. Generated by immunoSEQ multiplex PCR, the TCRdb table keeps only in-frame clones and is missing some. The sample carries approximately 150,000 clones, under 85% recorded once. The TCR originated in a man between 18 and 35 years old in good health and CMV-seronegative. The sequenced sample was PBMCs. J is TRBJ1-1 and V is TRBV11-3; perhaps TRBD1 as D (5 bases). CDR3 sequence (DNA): TGTGCCAGCAGCTTAGGCAGGGCGAACACTGAAGCTTTCTTT. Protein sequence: CASSLGRANTEAFF.